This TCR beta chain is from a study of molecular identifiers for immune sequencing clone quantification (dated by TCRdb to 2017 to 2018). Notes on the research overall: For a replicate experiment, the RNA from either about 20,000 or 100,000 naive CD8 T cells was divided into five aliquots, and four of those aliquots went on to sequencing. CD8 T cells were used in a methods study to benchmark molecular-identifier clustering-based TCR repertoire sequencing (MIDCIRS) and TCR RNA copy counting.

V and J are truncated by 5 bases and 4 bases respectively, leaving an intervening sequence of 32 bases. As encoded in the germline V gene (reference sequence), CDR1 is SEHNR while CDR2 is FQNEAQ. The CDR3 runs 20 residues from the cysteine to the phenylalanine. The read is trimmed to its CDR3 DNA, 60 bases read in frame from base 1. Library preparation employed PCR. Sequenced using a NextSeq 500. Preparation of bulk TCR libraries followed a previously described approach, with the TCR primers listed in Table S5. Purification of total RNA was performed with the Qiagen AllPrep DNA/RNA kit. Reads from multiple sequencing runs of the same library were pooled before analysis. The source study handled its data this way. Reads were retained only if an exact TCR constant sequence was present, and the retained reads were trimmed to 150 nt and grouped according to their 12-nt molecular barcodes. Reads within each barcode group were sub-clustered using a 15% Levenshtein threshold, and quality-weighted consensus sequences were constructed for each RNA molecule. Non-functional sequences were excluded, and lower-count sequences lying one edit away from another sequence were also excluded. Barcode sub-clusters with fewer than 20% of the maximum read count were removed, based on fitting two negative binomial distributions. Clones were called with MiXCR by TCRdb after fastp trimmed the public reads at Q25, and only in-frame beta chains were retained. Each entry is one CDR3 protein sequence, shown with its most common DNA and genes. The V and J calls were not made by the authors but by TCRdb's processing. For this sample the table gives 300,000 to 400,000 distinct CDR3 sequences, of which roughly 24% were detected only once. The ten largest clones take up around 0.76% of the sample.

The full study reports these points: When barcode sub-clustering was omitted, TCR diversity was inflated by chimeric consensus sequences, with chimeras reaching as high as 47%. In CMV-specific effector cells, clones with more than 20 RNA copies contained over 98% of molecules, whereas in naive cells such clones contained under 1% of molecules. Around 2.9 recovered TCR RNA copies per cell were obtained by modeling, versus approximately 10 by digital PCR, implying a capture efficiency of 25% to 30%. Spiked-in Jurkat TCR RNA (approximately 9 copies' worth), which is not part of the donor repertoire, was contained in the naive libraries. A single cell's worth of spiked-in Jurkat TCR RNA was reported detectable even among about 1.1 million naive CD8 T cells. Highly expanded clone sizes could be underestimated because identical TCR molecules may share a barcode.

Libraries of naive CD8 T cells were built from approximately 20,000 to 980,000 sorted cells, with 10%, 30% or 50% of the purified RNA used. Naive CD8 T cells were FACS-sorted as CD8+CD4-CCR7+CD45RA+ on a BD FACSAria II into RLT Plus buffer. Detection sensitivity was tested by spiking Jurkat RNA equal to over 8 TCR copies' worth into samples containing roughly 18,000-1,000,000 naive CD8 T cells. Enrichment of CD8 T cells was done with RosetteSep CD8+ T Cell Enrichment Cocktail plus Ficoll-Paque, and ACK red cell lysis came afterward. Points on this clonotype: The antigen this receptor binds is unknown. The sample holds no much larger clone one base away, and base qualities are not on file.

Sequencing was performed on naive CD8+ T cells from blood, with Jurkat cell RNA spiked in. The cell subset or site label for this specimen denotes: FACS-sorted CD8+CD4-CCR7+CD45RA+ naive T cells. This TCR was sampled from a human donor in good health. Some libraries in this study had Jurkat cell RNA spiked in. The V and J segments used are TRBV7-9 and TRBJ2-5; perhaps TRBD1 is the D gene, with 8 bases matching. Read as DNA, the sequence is TGTGCCAGCAGCCTATACCGACAGGGGATTGGGCGGGAGAGAGGAGAGACCCAGTACTTC. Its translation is CASSLYRQGIGRERGETQYF.